A selection of T cell receptor beta chains follows, all from one sample in a study of T cells in Graves' hyperthyroidism and ophthalmopathy. Each CDR3 protein gets one entry after TCRdb re-called the multiplex PCR reads with MiXCR. The table records tens of thousands of distinct CDR3 sequences, about 53% of them present only once. Sample: blood. The receptors come from a woman aged 55-69 years with Graves' ophthalmopathy. Both conserved end residues are part of each CDR3.

v_call,j_call,cdr3_aa
TRBV29-1,TRBJ2-1,CSLAGSGQGFNEQFF
TRBV5-1,TRBJ2-5,CASSTAIPGETQYF
TRBV5-5,TRBJ2-1,CASSYESGSNEQFF
TRBV20-1,TRBJ1-1,CSARVQRGSTEAFF
TRBV20-1,TRBJ2-7,CSANRGQGSSYEQYF
TRBV11-2,TRBJ1-4,CASSFGTGINEKLFF
TRBV7-2,TRBJ2-6,CASSFRDRSLSFSGANVLTF
TRBV5-1,TRBJ1-6,CASRKPGQGAGSPHHF
TRBV28,TRBJ2-7,CASSLGAAREQYF
TRBV10-3,TRBJ1-1,CAISGEGVGVEAFF
TRBV6-1,TRBJ2-3,CAMGLAGTGDTQYF
TRBV28,TRBJ2-3,CASTFLGGTQYF
TRBV5-4,TRBJ2-1,CASSLAGRGSYNEQFF
TRBV20-1,TRBJ2-1,CSARTSGGENEQFF
TRBV27,TRBJ2-7,CASSRSLTGRVYEQYF
TRBV20-1,TRBJ1-5,CSARDWGEEVQPQHF
TRBV15,TRBJ2-1,CATSTRDSGYNEQFF
TRBV4-3,TRBJ2-2,CASGSYNVPGELFF
TRBV7-2,TRBJ2-5,CASSPTGAETQYF
TRBV10-3,TRBJ2-7,CAIRQTGGSYEQYF
TRBV11-2,TRBJ2-1,CASSLDRGVYNEQFF
TRBV4-2,TRBJ2-7,CASSQDLGQGRNEQYF